This section outlines one TCR beta chain sequence together with its context. The sample belongs to a study of blood T cell repertoires in COVID-19. The CDR3 length is 15 residues. Trimming removed 6 bases from V and 6 bases from J, with 15 bases in between. Germline V gene data show CDR1 as MDHEN and CDR2 as SYDVKM. As processed by the authors: Reference gene primers were amplified, and this amplification served to estimate nucleated cell counts. Using immunoSEQ multiplex PCR, the repertoire was profiled, and TCRdb retains in-frame clones only, with some absent. V, J and clone size derive from that table, while D and trimming were established from the DNA sequence. This table holds about 280,000 clones, nearly 90% found once. Assignment of participants to cohorts was predicated upon participant-reported clinical history. Cohort 3 recovery required two negative PCRs, clearance, or symptom resolution.

The sequencing sample was made of PBMCs or T cells enriched from blood (not recorded which). This chain links TRBV28 with TRBJ1-6; tentative D call: TRBD1 (5 bases). The TCR comes from a woman aged 25-40 years who had recovered from COVID-19. CDR3: CASRLQQGRNSPLHF. CDR3 DNA: TGTGCCAGCAGGCTCCAGCAGGGCCGTAATTCACCCCTCCACTTT. The full variable domain, rest sourced from reference TRBV28 and TRBJ1-6, is DVKVTQSSRYLVKRTGEKVFLECVQDMDHENMFWYRQDPGLGLRLIYFSYDVKMKEKGDIPEGYSVSREKKERFSLILESASTNQTSMYLCASRLQQGRNSPLHFGNGTRLTVT.